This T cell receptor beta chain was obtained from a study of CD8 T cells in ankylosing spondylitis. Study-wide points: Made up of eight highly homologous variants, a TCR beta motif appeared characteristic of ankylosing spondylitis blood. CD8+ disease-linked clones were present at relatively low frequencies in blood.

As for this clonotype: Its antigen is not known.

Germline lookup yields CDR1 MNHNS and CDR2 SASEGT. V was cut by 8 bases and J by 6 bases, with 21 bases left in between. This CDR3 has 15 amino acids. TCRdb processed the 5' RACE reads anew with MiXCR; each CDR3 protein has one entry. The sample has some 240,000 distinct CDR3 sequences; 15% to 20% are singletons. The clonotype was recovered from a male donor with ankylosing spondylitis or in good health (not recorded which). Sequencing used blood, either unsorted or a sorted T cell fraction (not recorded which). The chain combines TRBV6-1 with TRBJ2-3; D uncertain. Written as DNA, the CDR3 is TGTGCCAGCGGCCTGCCGGGCCGCGGCCTGGATACGCAGTATTTT. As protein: CASGLPGRGLDTQYF.